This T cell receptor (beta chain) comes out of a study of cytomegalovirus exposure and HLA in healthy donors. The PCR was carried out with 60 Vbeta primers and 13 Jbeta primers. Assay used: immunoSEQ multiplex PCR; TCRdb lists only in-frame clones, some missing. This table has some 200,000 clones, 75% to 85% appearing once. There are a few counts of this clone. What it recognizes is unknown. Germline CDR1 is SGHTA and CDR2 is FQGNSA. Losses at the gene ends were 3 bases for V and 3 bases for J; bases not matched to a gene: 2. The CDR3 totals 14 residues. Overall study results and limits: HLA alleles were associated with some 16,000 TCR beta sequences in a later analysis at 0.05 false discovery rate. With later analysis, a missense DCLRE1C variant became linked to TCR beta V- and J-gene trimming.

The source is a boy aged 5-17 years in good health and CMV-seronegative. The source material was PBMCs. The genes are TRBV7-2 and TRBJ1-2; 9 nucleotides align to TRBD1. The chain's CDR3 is CASSFRDRDYGYTF. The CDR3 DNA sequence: TGTGCCAGCAGCTTCCGGGACAGGGACTATGGCTACACCTTC.